This T cell receptor beta chain derives from a study of control samples from healthy donors and cancer patients. The repertoire was sequenced with immunoSEQ multiplex PCR; TCRdb's copy has only in-frame clones and lacks some. The table lists about 140,000 clones, under 90% of them singletons. The CDR3 runs to 12 residues. V gave up 8 bases and J gave up 3 bases, with 10 bases separating them. This clone is a singleton in its sample. The sequence came from a young man in good health. Sequencing was carried out using blood. The J gene is TRBJ2-5, the V gene TRBV23-1; D perhaps matches TRBD2 (5 bases). TRBV23-1 is placed among ORFs of uncertain function. CDR3 protein: CASPHGKETQYF. In DNA form, the CDR3 reads TGCGCCAGCCCCCACGGGAAAGAGACCCAGTACTTC.